One sample yielded the 5 T cell receptor beta chains listed below, sequenced in a study of cytomegalovirus exposure and HLA in healthy donors. A multiplex PCR was run with 60 Vbeta primers and 13 Jbeta primers. TCRdb's table, derived via immunoSEQ multiplex PCR, lists solely in-frame clones and lacks some. The table shows tens of thousands of clones, with roughly a tenth occurring only once. Sequencing input: PBMCs. The receptors were gathered from a man between 60 and 70 years old in good health and CMV-seropositive.

This clone has only a few counts. The J gene is TRBJ2-5, the V gene TRBV10-3; TRBD1 is a possible D gene (6 bases). Germline V CDR1 and CDR2: ENHRY, SYGVKD. V was pared by 6 bases and J by 3 bases, with 14 bases between. The CDR3 extends over 14 amino acids. The CDR3 DNA follows: TGTGCCATCAGCCTTTCCCGGGACAAAGAGACCCAGTACTTC. Amino acids: CAISLSRDKETQYF.

This clone was picked up a small number of times. The V gene is TRBV13, the J gene TRBJ2-3, with a tentative D call TRBD2 (6 bases). Trimming took 5 bases from V and 7 from J, leaving 7 bases between them. Per the germline V gene, CDR1 is PRHDT and CDR2 is FYEKMQ (reference sequence). This CDR3 has 11 amino acids. This chain's CDR3 is CASSGGNTQYF. The CDR3 DNA sequence: TGTGCCAGCAGCGGGGGGAATACGCAGTATTTT.

This clone appeared a few times. V and J are TRBV28 and TRBJ1-1; D is ambiguous. The CDR3 spans 11 residues. The germline gives CDR1 MDHEN, CDR2 SYDVKM. The V end was cut by 4 bases, the J end by 6 bases, with 6 bases between. CDR3 nucleotide sequence: TGTGCCAGCAGTTCGGTCGCTGAAGCTTTCTTT. Translation gives CASSSVAEAFF.

This clone has only a few counts. The chain has TRBV10-3 and TRBJ2-7; 11 positions match TRBD2. Trimming at V came to 2 bases and at J to 6 bases, leaving 3 bases not matched to a gene. The CDR3 is 14 residues long. CDR1 and CDR2 (germline): ENHRY, SYGVKD. The CDR3 reads CAISETSGSPEQYF. CDR3 nucleotide sequence: TGTGCCATCAGTGAGACTAGCGGGAGCCCCGAGCAGTACTTC.

A few counts support this clone. This sequence joins TRBV28 and TRBJ1-2, with 8 bases identical to TRBD1. This CDR3 region has 16 residues. The germline V gene encodes CDR1 MDHEN and CDR2 SYDVKM. V shed 2 bases, J shed 7 bases, and the junction held 12 bases outside the gene matches. This chain's CDR3 is CASSLGGQGGRGGYTF. The CDR3 region has the DNA TGTGCCAGCAGTTTAGGAGGACAGGGCGGAAGGGGTGGCTACACCTTC.